This entry concerns a single T cell receptor beta chain. Its antigen is as yet unknown. Germline loops: CDR1 LNHDA, CDR2 SQIVND (reference sequence). This CDR3 region has 11 residues. Trimming left V 2 bases short and J 5 bases short, with 4 bases between. The method was immunoSEQ multiplex PCR; TCRdb's version includes in-frame clones alone and lacks a portion of them. The sample holds 99,000 or so clones, about 90% seen once. The record originates from a study of T cell responses to AZD1222 COVID-19 vaccine. Across the study: Pooling covered second doses at about 4 or about 12 weeks.

General study results and limits: Seropositive at baseline were only a handful of AZD1222 recipients. Researchers took repertoire samples only after the peak T cell response had come. It should be noted that donors were predominantly white British and more often female, and clonal diversity was possibly underestimated.

V is TRBV19 and J is TRBJ2-7; D is unclear. Specimen: peripheral blood, collected on day 0 of AZD1222 vaccination. This TCR was sampled from an adult in good health. The CDR3 loop is CASSINHEQYF. Written as DNA, the CDR3 is TGTGCCAGTAGTATAAACCACGAGCAGTACTTC.